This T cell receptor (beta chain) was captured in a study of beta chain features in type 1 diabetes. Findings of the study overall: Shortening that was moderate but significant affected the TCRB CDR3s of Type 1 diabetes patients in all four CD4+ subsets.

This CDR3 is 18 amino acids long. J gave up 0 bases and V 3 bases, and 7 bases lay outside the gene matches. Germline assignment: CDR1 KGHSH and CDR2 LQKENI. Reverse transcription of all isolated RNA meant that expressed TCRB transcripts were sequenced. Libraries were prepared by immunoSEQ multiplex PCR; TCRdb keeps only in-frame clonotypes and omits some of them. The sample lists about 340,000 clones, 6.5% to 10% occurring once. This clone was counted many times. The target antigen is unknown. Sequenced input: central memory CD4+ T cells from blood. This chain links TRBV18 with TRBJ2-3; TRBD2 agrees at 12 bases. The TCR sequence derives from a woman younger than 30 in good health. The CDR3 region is CASSPNALAGGSTDTQYF. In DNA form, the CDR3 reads TGTGCCAGCTCACCGAACGCCCTAGCGGGAGGGAGCACAGATACGCAGTATTTT.